This paragraph covers one TCR beta chain sequence. No antigen is known for it. Incorporation of UMIs carrying a 6-nucleotide sample barcode was performed by template switching. Following a re-call of the 5' RACE reads, TCRdb has one entry per CDR3 protein and lacks DNA. The table for this sample gives over 150,000 distinct CDR3 sequences. The sample comes from a study of monozygotic twins with inflammatory bowel disease. Study-level results: No distinction between different T cell subtypes was possible.

Germline V CDR1 and CDR2: SEHNR, FQNEAQ (reference sequence). This CDR3 has 11 amino acids. Sequenced input: blood. The chain combines TRBV7-9 with TRBJ2-5; TCRdb picks TRBD1, but there is no DNA to check that call. This TCR was sampled from a human donor with ulcerative colitis or Crohn's disease, or a healthy co-twin of an affected twin (not recorded which). CDR3 loop: CASSTQGIQYF. The entire variable domain, with the rest obtained from reference TRBV7-9 and TRBJ2-5, is as follows: DTGVSQNPRHKITKRGQNVTFRCDPISEHNRLYWYRQTLGQGPEFLTYFQNEAQLEKSRLLSDRFSAERPKGSFSTLEIQRTEQGDSAMYLCASSTQGIQYFGPGTRLLVL.